The 16 T cell receptor beta chains reported below all come from one sample, sequenced in a study of shared clonotypes between healthy human individuals. Here immunoSEQ multiplex PCR was the method, and the copy in TCRdb shows in-frame clones only, minus some. The sample includes about 480,000 clones, 75% to 85% seen only once; the top ten take 10% to 15%. Sequenced sample: PBMCs. Receptors were obtained from a woman aged 40 to 50 in good health. Some clones in this sample may be carry-over from other donors' samples.

This clone occurred many times. The V gene is TRBV5-4, the J gene TRBJ2-7; no clear D. V was pared by 4 bases and J by 6 bases, with 23 bases between. Germline CDR1 and CDR2: SGHNT and YYREEE (reference sequence). This CDR3 comprises 16 residues. The CDR3 DNA sequence: TGTGCCAGCAGCGCCCCTTTAGCCTCCCCAAAGTCCGAGCAGTACTTC. Translation: CASSAPLASPKSEQYF. Full variable domain (rest looked up from reference TRBV5-4 and TRBJ2-7): ETGVTQSPTHLIKTRGQQVTLRCSSQSGHNTVSWYQQALGQGPQFIFQYYREEENGRGNFPPRFSGLQFPNYSSELNVNALELDDSALYLCASSAPLASPKSEQYFGPGTRLTVT.

V usage is TRBV19 and J usage is TRBJ1-2; TRBD1 aligns across 8 bases. Looked up from germline, CDR1 is LNHDA and CDR2 is SQIVND (reference sequence). Unmatched junction bases numbered 10, after V lost 10 bases and J lost 9 bases. This CDR3 has 12 residues. The CDR3 coding sequence is TGTGCCACCAAGGGACAGGATGGGAGCTACACCTTC. This codes for CATKGQDGSYTF.

The chain uses TRBV29-1 and TRBJ2-5; no reliable D call. In germline, CDR1 is SQVTM, CDR2 ANQGSEA. The V gene lost 2 bases and the J gene lost 4 bases, with 11 bases spanning the gap. CDR3 length: 13 residues. CDR3: CSVERGVRETQYF. The CDR3 DNA is TGCAGCGTTGAAAGAGGAGTACGAGAGACCCAGTACTTC.

V and J are TRBV5-4 and TRBJ2-1, with TRBD1 identical over 7 bases. The CDR3 consists of 13 residues. Germline V gene data show CDR1 as SGHNT and CDR2 as YYREEE (reference sequence). The junction had 5 bases not matched to a gene; V was cut back by 4 bases and J by 7 bases. For the CDR3, the DNA is TGTGCCAGCAGCCCGACAGGGAATAATGAGCAGTTCTTC. Translation gives CASSPTGNNEQFF.

The chain recombines TRBV4-3 with TRBJ1-2, with 8 bases that match TRBD1. There are 15 residues in the CDR3. Germline CDR1 is LGHNA and CDR2 is YSLEER. V gave up 0 bases and J gave up 7 bases; unmatched junction bases: 7. The DNA of the CDR3 is TGCGCCAGCAGCCAAGATCCCCAGGGGGCGCTTGGCTACACCTTC. It encodes CASSQDPQGALGYTF.

The chain couples TRBV5-1 to TRBJ2-1; a weak D match, TRBD1 (6 bases). V dropped 0 bases and J dropped 9 bases, with 13 bases sitting between them. Germline loops: CDR1 SGHRS, CDR2 YFSETQ. This CDR3 comprises 14 residues. CDR3 amino acids: CASSLGSGVGEQFF. The CDR3 nucleotides are TGCGCCAGCAGCTTGGGATCAGGGGTGGGTGAGCAGTTCTTC.

The chain carries TRBV4-2 and TRBJ2-7; D ambiguous. Per germline, CDR1 LGHNA and CDR2 YNFKEQ. Deletions cut 4 bases from V and 1 base from J, with 14 bases between. The length of the CDR3 is 15 residues. CDR3 in amino acids: CASSLYGPGSYEQYF. The CDR3 region has the DNA TGTGCCAGCAGCCTTTACGGCCCAGGTTCCTACGAGCAGTACTTC.

V and J are TRBV19 and TRBJ1-2; the match to TRBD1 covers 9 bases. Germline lookup yields CDR1 LNHDA and CDR2 SQIVND (reference sequence). V lost 6 bases and J lost 1; bases outside the gene matches: 6. CDR3 size: 15 residues. For the CDR3, the DNA is TGTGCCAGTAGACCGGACAGGGGAGGTAACTATGGCTACACCTTC. Translated, it gives CASRPDRGGNYGYTF.

The chain combines TRBV11-2 with TRBJ1-1; D is unclear. Germline-derived CDR1 and CDR2 are SGHAT and FQNNGV. The V gene lost 5 bases and the J gene lost 0 bases, with 13 bases spanning the gap. This CDR3 is built from 15 residues. The CDR3 DNA reads as TGTGCCAGCAGCAAAAGAGAGAACATGAACACTGAAGCTTTCTTT. This codes for CASSKRENMNTEAFF.

V usage is TRBV28 and J usage is TRBJ1-4; possibly TRBD1 for D (6 bases). V dropped 3 bases and J dropped 6 bases, with 14 bases sitting between them. This CDR3 region has 15 residues. CDR1 and CDR2 (germline): MDHEN, SYDVKM. CDR3 nucleotides: TGTGCCAGCAGTTTCCTGAGCAGGGGAGATGAAAAACTGTTTTTT. It yields the protein CASSFLSRGDEKLFF.

The chain carries TRBV2 and TRBJ1-5; perhaps TRBD1 as D (6 bases). CDR1 SNHLY and CDR2 FYNNEI come from the germline V gene. V lost 6 bases to trimming and J lost 0 bases, with 9 bases between them. The CDR3 runs to 14 residues. The CDR3 region is CASRAGDSNQPQHF. In DNA form, the CDR3 reads TGTGCCAGCAGGGCAGGGGATAGCAATCAGCCCCAGCATTTT.

The rearrangement uses TRBV10-2 and TRBJ1-5, with a weak D call TRBD1 (5 bases). The CDR3 is 13 amino acids. V lost 5 bases and J lost 6, with 11 bases in between. Looked up from germline, CDR1 is WSHSY and CDR2 is SAAADI. The CDR3 protein is CASSPGDGQPQHF. The CDR3 DNA follows: TGCGCCAGCAGTCCGGGGGATGGTCAGCCCCAGCATTTT.

The chain uses TRBV19 and TRBJ2-7; 8 nucleotides match TRBD1. This CDR3 comprises 13 residues. After removal of 4 bases from V and 2 bases from J, the junction contained 1 base not matched to a gene. Germline CDR1 LNHDA, CDR2 SQIVND (reference sequence). In DNA form, the CDR3 reads TGTGCCAGTAGTAAGACAGGGGCCTACGAGCAGTACTTC. The encoded protein is CASSKTGAYEQYF.

CDR3 protein: CAWSTDDNTEAFF. DNA for the CDR3: TGTGCCTGGAGTACCGACGACAACACTGAAGCTTTCTTT. The rearrangement uses TRBV30 and TRBJ1-1; no clear D gene. The length of the CDR3 is 13 residues. CDR1 is GTSNPN and CDR2 is SVGIG in the germline V gene (reference sequence). V dropped 2 bases and J dropped 2 bases, with 9 bases sitting between them.

The rearrangement uses TRBV6-1 and TRBJ1-5, with 7 bases identical to TRBD1. CDR3 size: 15 residues. Unmatched junction bases numbered 13, after V lost 7 bases and J lost 7 bases. Germline values: CDR1 MNHNS, CDR2 SASEGT. This CDR3 reads CASTRDSLGKQPQHF. Here the CDR3 DNA reads TGTGCCAGCACTAGGGACAGCTTAGGGAAGCAGCCCCAGCATTTT.

The rearrangement links TRBV29-1 to TRBJ2-7; D unresolved. The V gene's germline CDR1 is SQVTM and CDR2 ANQGSEA. The CDR3 runs to 14 residues. V was clipped by 4 bases and J by 0 bases, with 13 bases between them. Here the CDR3 reads CSVVVFSSSYEQYF. CDR3 in DNA: TGCAGCGTTGTGGTCTTCTCGAGCTCCTACGAGCAGTACTTC.